This TCR beta chain derives from a study of blood T cell repertoires in COVID-19. Study-wide background: Samples came from the United States, Italy and Spain, spanning acute and convalescent COVID-19. Sample material is recorded as cDNA or gDNA derived from T cells, B-cell-depleted T cells, or PBMCs.

V was cut by 7 bases and J by 1 base, with 10 bases left in between. CDR3 length: 12 amino acids. Germline CDR1 SQVTM, CDR2 ANQGSEA. Authors' analysis steps: Counts of nucleated cells, estimated from reference gene primer amplification, were obtained. Clones were read by immunoSEQ multiplex PCR, and TCRdb kept only the in-frame ones, dropping some. Clonal size and the V and J genes are those of that table, whereas D and trimming came from the DNA. The sample lists around 100,000 clones; 84% were seen once. The chain uses TRBV29-1 and TRBJ1-1, with unresolved D. Sequenced sample: peripheral blood. The sequence derives from a man aged 35-49 years with active or convalescent COVID-19. In DNA, the CDR3 is TGCAGCGGTACTATGGCGAACACTGAAGCTTTCTTT. This gives the protein CSGTMANTEAFF. The entire variable domain, with the rest obtained from reference TRBV29-1 and TRBJ1-1, is as follows: SAVISQKPSRDICQRGTSLTIQCQVDSQVTMMFWYRQQPGQSLTLIATANQGSEATYESGFVIDKFPISRPNLTFSTLTVSNMSPEDSSIYLCSGTMANTEAFFGQGTRLTVV.